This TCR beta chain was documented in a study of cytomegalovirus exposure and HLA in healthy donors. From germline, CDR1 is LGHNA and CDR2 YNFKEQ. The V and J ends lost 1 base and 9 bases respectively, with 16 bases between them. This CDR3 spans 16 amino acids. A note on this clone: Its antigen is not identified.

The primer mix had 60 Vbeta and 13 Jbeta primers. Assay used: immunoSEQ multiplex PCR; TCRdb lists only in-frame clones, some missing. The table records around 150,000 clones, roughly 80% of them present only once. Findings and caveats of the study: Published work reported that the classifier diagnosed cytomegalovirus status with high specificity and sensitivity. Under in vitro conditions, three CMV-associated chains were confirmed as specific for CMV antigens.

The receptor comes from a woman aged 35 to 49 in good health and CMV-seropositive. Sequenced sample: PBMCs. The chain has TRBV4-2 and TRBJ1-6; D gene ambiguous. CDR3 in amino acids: CASSQARPQEGSPLHF. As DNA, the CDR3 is TGTGCCAGCAGCCAAGCCCGGCCCCAGGAGGGTTCACCCCTCCACTTT.